The next 28 T cell receptor beta chains were all read from a single sample in a study of shared clonotypes between healthy human individuals. The repertoire was sequenced with immunoSEQ multiplex PCR; TCRdb's copy has only in-frame clones and lacks some. The table lists 2.3 million or so clones, over 90% of them singletons, with approximately 0.4% in the top ten. Sequencing input: naive CD4+ T cells from PBMCs. Subset of the sample: CD45RA+ positively selected. The receptors come from a young man in good health. Some clones in this sample may be carry-over from other donors' samples.

Only one count was recorded for this clone. The chain joins TRBV9 to TRBJ2-7; TRBD2 agrees at 7 bases. J lost 1 base, V lost 0 bases, and 19 bases had no gene match. This CDR3 has 20 residues. Germline lookup yields CDR1 SGDLS and CDR2 YYNGEE. The CDR3 DNA reads TGTGCCAGCAGCGTAGCGCGTCGTGGCGGGAGAGGAATCTGGTCCTACGAGCAGTACTTC. Its protein is CASSVARRGGRGIWSYEQYF.

Concerning this clone itself: This sample also contains other DNA sequences that code for the same CDR3. The gene calls are TRBV5-1 and TRBJ1-2; no definite D call. Germline values: CDR1 SGHRS, CDR2 YFSETQ. Trimming took off 1 base at V and 0 bases at J, with 7 bases between the two ends. The CDR3 runs 14 residues. In DNA form, the CDR3 reads TGCGCCAGCAGCTTGTCCCCAGCTAACTATGGCTACACCTTC. Translating it yields CASSLSPANYGYTF.

The gene calls are TRBV19 and TRBJ1-1, with a possible D match to TRBD1 (5 bases). The CDR3 contains 18 residues. The germline V and J ends were trimmed by 4 bases and 9 bases, with 30 bases remaining between them. In germline, CDR1 is LNHDA, CDR2 SQIVND (reference sequence). CDR3 residues: CASSTITGTTIGAVKAFF. CDR3 nucleotide sequence: TGTGCCAGTAGTACTATCACCGGGACGACAATTGGGGCCGTGAAAGCTTTCTTT. Filled out from reference TRBV19 and TRBJ1-1, the complete variable domain reads DGGITQSPKYLFRKEGQNVTLSCEQNLNHDAMYWYRQDPGQGLRLIYYSQIVNDFQKGDIAEGYSVSREKKESFPLTVTSAQKNPTAFYLCASSTITGTTIGAVKAFFGQGTRLTVV.

In regard to this clone: Other nucleotide sequences in the sample specify the same CDR3. This sequence joins TRBV10-3 and TRBJ2-2, with a weak D call TRBD1 (6 bases). Germline-derived CDR1 and CDR2 are ENHRY and SYGVKD. CDR3 size: 14 residues. The germline V and J ends were trimmed by 4 bases and 1 base, with 7 bases remaining between them. The DNA for the CDR3 is TGTGCCATCAGTGGGACAGAGAACACCGGGGAGCTGTTTTTT. Translating gives CAISGTENTGELFF.

The V and J genes are TRBV11-2 and TRBJ2-2; D is unclear. Germline V gene lookup returns CDR1 SGHAT and CDR2 FQNNGV. The germline V and J ends were trimmed by 1 base and 1 base, with 7 bases remaining between them. CDR3 length: 15 residues. In DNA form, the CDR3 reads TGTGCCAGCAGCTTAGTTCTGGGGAACACCGGGGAGCTGTTTTTT. Its protein is CASSLVLGNTGELFF.

CDR3 loop: CASSKGRVYNEQFF. For the CDR3, the DNA is TGTGCCAGCAGCAAAGGGAGAGTATACAATGAGCAGTTCTTC. V and J are TRBV28 and TRBJ2-1, with D possibly matching TRBD2 (5 bases). The germline CDR1 and CDR2 sequences are MDHEN and SYDVKM. V was trimmed by 6 bases and J by 4 bases, leaving 13 bases between them. The CDR3 loop spans 14 amino acids.

The chain combines TRBV6-1 with TRBJ1-1, with a weak D call TRBD1 (5 bases). Germline CDR1 MNHNS, CDR2 SASEGT. The CDR3 has 13 amino acids. V lost 5 bases to trimming and J lost 7 bases, with 14 bases between them. CDR3 nucleotides: TGTGCCAGCAGTTTCTGGCAGGGCTTTGAAGCTTTCTTT. Translated: CASSFWQGFEAFF.

V is TRBV5-6 and J is TRBJ2-5, with TRBD2 matching 12 bases. The CDR3 runs 17 residues. Trimming cost V 3 bases and J 0 bases; bases outside gene matches: 6. Per the germline V gene, CDR1 is SGHDT and CDR2 is YYEEEE. The CDR3 region is CASSWGGTSGYQETQYF. CDR3 in DNA: TGTGCCAGCAGCTGGGGTGGGACTAGCGGGTACCAAGAGACCCAGTACTTC.

This clone was found once. Within the sample, other DNA sequences also encode this same CDR3. The chain uses TRBV9 and TRBJ2-5; 9 positions agree with TRBD2. Germline V CDR1 and CDR2: SGDLS, YYNGEE. The CDR3 spans 13 residues. V shed 3 bases, J shed 5 bases, and the junction held 2 bases outside the gene matches. This CDR3 is CASSAGLAETQYF. In DNA, the CDR3 is TGTGCCAGCAGCGCGGGACTAGCTGAGACCCAGTACTTC.

The rearrangement uses TRBV6-1 and TRBJ2-7; a possible D gene is TRBD1 (5 bases). Germline V gene lookup returns CDR1 MNHNS and CDR2 SASEGT. This CDR3 has 13 residues. Trimming took 4 bases from V and 5 from J, leaving 12 bases between them. The CDR3 loop reads CASSGQLVDEQYF. DNA for the CDR3: TGTGCCAGCAGTGGACAGCTAGTCGACGAGCAGTACTTC.

The gene calls are TRBV9 and TRBJ2-2, with a tentative D call TRBD1 (5 bases). The V end lost 1 base, the J end lost 5 bases, and 12 bases lay between the germline ends. Germline values: CDR1 SGDLS, CDR2 YYNGEE. This CDR3 has 15 amino acids. CDR3 sequence: CASSVSAGWTGELFF. DNA for the CDR3: TGTGCCAGCAGCGTATCGGCAGGGTGGACCGGGGAGCTGTTTTTT.

About this clone: This specimen includes other DNA sequences encoding the same CDR3. The chain recombines TRBV27 with TRBJ2-7; a possible D gene is TRBD2 (6 bases). Trimming took off 0 bases at V and 0 bases at J, with 6 bases between the two ends. CDR3 size: 14 residues. Germline V lookup: CDR1 MNHEY, CDR2 SMNVEV (reference sequence). CDR3 in DNA: TGTGCCAGCAGTTTATCCGGGGGCTCCTACGAGCAGTACTTC. Amino acids: CASSLSGGSYEQYF.

In regard to this clone: Other nucleotide sequences in the sample specify the same CDR3. The J gene is TRBJ2-7, the V gene TRBV7-2; 10 bases are a match to TRBD1. The J segment lost 2 bases and the V segment lost 1 base, leaving 2 bases of the junction unmatched. The CDR3 covers 15 residues. The V gene's germline CDR1 is SGHTA and CDR2 FQGNSA. CDR3 DNA sequence: TGTGCCAGCAGCTTAGGACAGGGGGCAGCCTACGAGCAGTACTTC. Translated, it gives CASSLGQGAAYEQYF.

Concerning this clone itself: Different DNA sequences within this sample yield the same CDR3. J is TRBJ1-1 and V is TRBV7-3, with 8 bases fitting TRBD1. V lost 3 bases to trimming and J lost 1 base; unmatched junction nucleotides: 1. The CDR3 runs to 14 residues. Germline V lookup: CDR1 SGHTA, CDR2 FQGTGA. CDR3 residues: CASSFDRGNTEAFF. The CDR3 bases are TGTGCCAGCAGCTTTGACAGGGGGAACACTGAAGCTTTCTTT.

V usage is TRBV2 and J usage is TRBJ1-5; tentative D call: TRBD1 (6 bases). V was clipped by 8 bases and J by 4 bases, with 18 bases between them. This CDR3 contains 15 residues. Germline V gene data show CDR1 as SNHLY and CDR2 as FYNNEI. The CDR3 bases are TGTGCCAGCGGAGGGGGACCGAGAGGGAATCAGCCCCAGCATTTT. Its translation: CASGGGPRGNQPQHF.

This clone has a single count. This sequence joins TRBV11-2 and TRBJ2-7; TRBD1 is a possible D gene (8 bases). Trimming took off 2 bases at V and 2 bases at J, with 22 bases between the two ends. The CDR3 is made up of 18 amino acids. Germline V CDR1 and CDR2: SGHAT, FQNNGV. Here the CDR3 reads CASSLSMVPQGGPYEQYF. The CDR3 DNA is TGTGCCAGCAGCTTAAGTATGGTACCACAGGGGGGGCCCTACGAGCAGTACTTC.

The CDR3 nucleotides are TGCGCCAGCAACTTCCTAGCGGGAGCGGCAGATACGCAGTATTTT. Translation: CASNFLAGAADTQYF. The rearrangement links TRBV5-1 to TRBJ2-3; the match to TRBD2 covers 10 bases. The CDR3 length is 15 residues. The V gene's germline CDR1 is SGHRS and CDR2 YFSETQ. J was trimmed by 4 bases and V by 6 bases; bases with no gene match: 8. Filled out from reference TRBV5-1 and TRBJ2-3, the complete variable domain reads KAGVTQTPRYLIKTRGQQVTLSCSPISGHRSVSWYQQTPGQGLQFLFEYFSETQRNKGNFPGRFSGRQFSNSRSEMNVSTLELGDSALYLCASNFLAGAADTQYFGPGTRLTVL.

For this clone: Other DNA sequences within the sample encode an identical CDR3. The chain uses TRBV7-2 and TRBJ1-2, with TRBD1 matching over 8 bases. CDR1 and CDR2 from the germline V gene are SGHTA and FQGNSA. The CDR3 sequence is 14 residues long. J was trimmed by 1 base and V by 3 bases; bases with no gene match: 1. The DNA of the CDR3 is TGTGCCAGCAGCTTGACAGGGGTTAACTATGGCTACACCTTC. Its translation: CASSLTGVNYGYTF.

V gene TRBV2 combines with J gene TRBJ2-1, with no clear D. V dropped 8 bases and J dropped 8 bases, with 19 bases sitting between them. CDR3 length: 14 residues. Germline CDR1 is SNHLY and CDR2 is FYNNEI. In DNA form, the CDR3 reads TGTGCCAGCGTAGTGGTAGCTGGTACGTATGAGCAGTTCTTC. This encodes CASVVVAGTYEQFF.

This clone was counted a few times. Other DNA variants within this sample encode the same CDR3. The chain joins TRBV6-5 to TRBJ1-2, with TRBD1 matching over 7 bases. Germline loops: CDR1 MNHEY, CDR2 SVGAGI. CDR3 length: 13 amino acids. V lost 6 bases and J lost 5; bases outside the gene matches: 6. This CDR3 is CASRRDSNYGYTF. DNA for the CDR3: TGTGCCAGCAGACGGGACAGCAATTATGGCTACACCTTC.

CDR3 amino acids: CASSPSGVYEQYF. In nucleotides, the CDR3 is TGTGCCAGCAGCCCCTCGGGGGTCTACGAGCAGTACTTC. The chain has TRBV7-2 and TRBJ2-7, with a weak D call TRBD2 (6 bases). Germline values: CDR1 SGHTA, CDR2 FQGNSA. The V gene lost 5 bases and the J gene lost 3 bases, with 11 bases spanning the gap. This CDR3 spans 13 amino acids.

The V and J genes are TRBV5-1 and TRBJ2-1; possible D gene TRBD1, 6 bases. Trimming took 0 bases from V and 8 from J, leaving 9 bases between them. CDR1 SGHRS and CDR2 YFSETQ come from the germline V gene. The CDR3 runs to 13 residues. CDR3 DNA sequence: TGCGCCAGCAGCTTGGTACAGGGAGATGAGCAGTTCTTC. Protein product: CASSLVQGDEQFF.

The chain combines TRBV5-4 with TRBJ2-7; D may be TRBD1 (6 bases). V lost 5 bases, J lost 4 bases, and 10 bases lay in between. The CDR3 is made up of 12 amino acids. Germline CDR1 reads SGHNT; CDR2 reads YYREEE (reference sequence). This chain's CDR3 is CASSNQGYEQYF. The CDR3 region has the DNA TGTGCCAGCAGTAACCAGGGGTACGAGCAGTACTTC.

The rearrangement joins TRBV7-9 to TRBJ2-7; 9 bases agree with TRBD2. Germline V lookup: CDR1 SEHNR, CDR2 FQNEAQ (reference sequence). With 4 bases clipped from V and 6 bases from J, the junction kept 10 bases outside the gene matches. CDR3 length equals 15 residues. CDR3 region: CASSSGGGRAREQYF. CDR3 DNA sequence: TGTGCCAGCAGCTCTGGTGGCGGGAGGGCCCGCGAGCAGTACTTC.

The CDR3 loop is CASSLDGRVRNTIYF. The CDR3 DNA reads TGCGCCAGCAGCTTGGATGGCAGGGTGAGAAACACCATATATTTT. The rearrangement links TRBV5-1 to TRBJ1-3; D is possibly TRBD1 (5 bases). The CDR3 covers 15 residues. Looked up from germline, CDR1 is SGHRS and CDR2 is YFSETQ. Between the trimmed V and J ends, which lost 0 bases and 5 bases, there was a span of 12 bases.

In the case of this clone: This same CDR3 is encoded by further DNA sequences in the sample. The chain is built from TRBV5-1 and TRBJ2-7; tentative D call: TRBD1 (5 bases). Germline V gene sequence: CDR1 SGHRS, CDR2 YFSETQ. Trimming stripped 0 bases from V and 1 base from J, with 8 bases between. This CDR3 has 14 amino acids. The CDR3 reads CASSLGQGSYEQYF. DNA for the CDR3: TGCGCCAGCAGCTTGGGCCAGGGATCCTACGAGCAGTACTTC.

The rearrangement uses TRBV28 and TRBJ2-7; 8 bases are a match to TRBD2. The trim removed 2 bases at V and 0 bases at J, leaving 9 bases unmatched. The CDR3 runs 17 residues. Per the germline V gene, CDR1 is MDHEN and CDR2 is SYDVKM. The CDR3 sequence: CASSLRGGRLSSYEQYF. CDR3 DNA: TGTGCCAGCAGTTTAAGAGGCGGGAGGCTGAGCTCCTACGAGCAGTACTTC. Full variable domain (missing parts from reference TRBV28 and TRBJ2-7): DVKVTQSSRYLVKRTGEKVFLECVQDMDHENMFWYRQDPGLGLRLIYFSYDVKMKEKGDIPEGYSVSREKKERFSLILESASTNQTSMYLCASSLRGGRLSSYEQYFGPGTRLTVT.

The chain is built from TRBV25-1 and TRBJ1-1; D is unresolved. Germline loops: CDR1 MGHDK, CDR2 SYGVNS. Trimming removed 6 bases at V and 5 bases at J, with 7 bases between. The CDR3 sequence is 11 residues long. CDR3 residues: CASRSRTEAFF. The CDR3 coding sequence is TGTGCCAGCAGGAGTCGGACTGAAGCTTTCTTT.